Included here is one T cell receptor (beta chain) sequence, with context. Its specificity is not known. The source of the sample is a study of identifying expanded T cells in peripheral blood. Study-wide points: Clone count variance between approximately 2-week samples rose with total template count. Differentially abundant clones: about 1.2 between replicates, 16.4 at 2 to 3 weeks, around 19 at four.

Libraries were prepared by immunoSEQ multiplex PCR; TCRdb keeps only in-frame clonotypes and omits some of them. Here the sample spans 84,000 or so clones, approximately 90% being singletons. Healthy donors had no documented immune events, such as infections, while sampled. V was cut by 4 bases and J by 0 bases, with 16 bases left in between. Germline V gives CDR1 SGHAT, CDR2 FQNNGV. The CDR3 length is 17 residues. Sequenced input: blood. V and J are TRBV11-2 and TRBJ2-1; the D gene is possibly TRBD2 (5 bases). The receptor was derived from a person aged 18 to 70 in good health. Written as DNA, the CDR3 is TGTGCCAGCAGCTCCACCTTAGCGTTTAGCTCCTACAATGAGCAGTTCTTC. This gives the protein CASSSTLAFSSYNEQFF.